This T cell receptor beta chain appears in the sequencing data of a study of blood T cells in healthy people across ages. Study-wide points: No one knew whether donors had CMV, which possibly confounded expanded clonotype changes.

Worth noting for this clonotype: Its antigen is still unknown.

The use of a sample-barcoded 5' primer and a J-beta primer mix characterized a second PCR of roughly 6 to 11 cycles. With 12 random nucleotides, a template-switch adaptor tagged each individual cDNA molecule. MiXCR, applied by TCRdb to the 5' RACE reads, yields one record per CDR3 protein. The table records some 1.8 million distinct CDR3 sequences, around 40% of them present only once. Samples had at least 7 million PBMCs isolated from them. Looked up from germline, CDR1 is MNHEY and CDR2 is SMNVEV (reference sequence). The CDR3 is 14 amino acids. The sequenced material came from blood. The chain uses TRBV27 and TRBJ2-4, with D unclear. The better agreement between TRBJ2-7 and the DNA end casts doubt on the J call. The receptor comes from a human donor in good health. For the CDR3, the DNA is TGTGCCAGCAGTTTAAGGCAGCGTCACTACGAGCAGTACTTC. This encodes CASSLRQRHYEQYF.